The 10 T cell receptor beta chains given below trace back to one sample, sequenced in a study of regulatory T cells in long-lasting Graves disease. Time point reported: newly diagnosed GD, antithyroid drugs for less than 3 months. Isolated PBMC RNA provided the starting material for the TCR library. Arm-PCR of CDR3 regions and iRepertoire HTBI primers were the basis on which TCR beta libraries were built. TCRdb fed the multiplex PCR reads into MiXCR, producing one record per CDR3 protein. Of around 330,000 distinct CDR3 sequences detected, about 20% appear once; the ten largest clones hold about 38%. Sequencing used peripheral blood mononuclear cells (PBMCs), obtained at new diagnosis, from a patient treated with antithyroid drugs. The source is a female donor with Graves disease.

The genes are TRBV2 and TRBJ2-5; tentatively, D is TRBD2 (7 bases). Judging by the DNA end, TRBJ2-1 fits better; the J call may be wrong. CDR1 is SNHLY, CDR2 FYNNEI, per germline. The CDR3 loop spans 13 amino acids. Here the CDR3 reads CASQRDTGNEQFF. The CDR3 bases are TGTGCCAGCCAGCGGGACACGGGGAATGAGCAGTTCTTC.

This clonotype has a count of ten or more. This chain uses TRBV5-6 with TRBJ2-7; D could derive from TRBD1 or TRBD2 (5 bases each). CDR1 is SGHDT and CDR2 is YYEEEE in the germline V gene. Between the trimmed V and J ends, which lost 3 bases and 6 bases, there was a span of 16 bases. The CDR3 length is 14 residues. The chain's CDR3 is CASSSANWGIEQYF. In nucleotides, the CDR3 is TGTGCCAGCAGCTCGGCTAACTGGGGGATCGAGCAGTACTTC.

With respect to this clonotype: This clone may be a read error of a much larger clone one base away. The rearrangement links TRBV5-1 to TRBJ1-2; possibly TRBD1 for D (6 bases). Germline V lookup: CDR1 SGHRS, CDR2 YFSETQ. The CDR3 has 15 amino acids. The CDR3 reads CASSTGHLLNCGYTF. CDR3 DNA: TGCGCCAGCAGCACGGGACACTTGCTAAACTGTGGCTACACCTTC.

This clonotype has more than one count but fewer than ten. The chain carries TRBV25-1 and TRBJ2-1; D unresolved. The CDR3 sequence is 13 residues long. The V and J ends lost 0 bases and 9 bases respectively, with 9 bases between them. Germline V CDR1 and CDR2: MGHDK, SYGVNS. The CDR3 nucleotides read TGTGCCAGCAGTGAATACCAGGTCAGTGAGCAGTTCTTC. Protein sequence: CASSEYQVSEQFF.

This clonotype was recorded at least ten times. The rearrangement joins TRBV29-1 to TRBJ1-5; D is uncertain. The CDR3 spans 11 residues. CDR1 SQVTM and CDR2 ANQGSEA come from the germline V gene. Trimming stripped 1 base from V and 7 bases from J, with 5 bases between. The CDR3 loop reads CSVEGRQPQHF. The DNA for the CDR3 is TGCAGCGTTGAAGGGCGACAGCCCCAGCATTTT.

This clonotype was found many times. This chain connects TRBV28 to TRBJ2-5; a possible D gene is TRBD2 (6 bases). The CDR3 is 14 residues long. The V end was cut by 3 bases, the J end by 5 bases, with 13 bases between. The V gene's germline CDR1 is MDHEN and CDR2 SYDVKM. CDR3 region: CASSFLKGRETQYF. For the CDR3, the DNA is TGTGCCAGCAGTTTCCTCAAAGGGAGGGAGACCCAGTACTTC.

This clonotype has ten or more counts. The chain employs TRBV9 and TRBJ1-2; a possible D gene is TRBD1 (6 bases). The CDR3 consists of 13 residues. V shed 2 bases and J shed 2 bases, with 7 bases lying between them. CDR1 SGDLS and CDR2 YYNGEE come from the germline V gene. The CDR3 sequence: CASSVDRNYGYTF. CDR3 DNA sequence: TGTGCCAGCAGCGTGGACAGAAACTATGGCTACACCTTC. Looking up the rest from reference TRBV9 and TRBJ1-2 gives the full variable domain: DSGVTQTPKHLITATGQRVTLRCSPRSGDLSVYWYQQSLDQGLQFLIQYYNGEERAKGNILERFSAQQFPDLHSELNLSSLELGDSALYFCASSVDRNYGYTFGSGTRLTVV.

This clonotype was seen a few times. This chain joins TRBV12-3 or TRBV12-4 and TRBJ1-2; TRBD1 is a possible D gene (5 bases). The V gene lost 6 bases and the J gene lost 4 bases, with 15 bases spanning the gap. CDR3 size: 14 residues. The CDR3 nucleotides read TGTGCCAGCAGCCAAGGGAGGGGCTCCTATGGCTACACCTTC. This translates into CASSQGRGSYGYTF.

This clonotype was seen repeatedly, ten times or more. The CDR3 sequence is CASSRNSPLHF. CDR3 DNA: TGTGCCAGCAGCCGGAATTCACCCCTCCACTTT. The chain couples TRBV28 to TRBJ1-6; D remains ambiguous. Germline lookup yields CDR1 MDHEN and CDR2 SYDVKM. V lost 6 bases and J 7 bases, leaving 4 bases between the germline ends. The CDR3 runs 11 residues.

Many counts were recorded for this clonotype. The DNA for the CDR3 is TGTGCCTGGAGTGTAACGGTTTCGAGTGAGCAGTTCTTC. Encoded protein: CAWSVTVSSEQFF. This chain connects TRBV30 to TRBJ2-1; no clear D gene. Germline V gene sequence: CDR1 GTSNPN, CDR2 SVGIG (reference sequence). Trimming removed 0 bases at V and 9 bases at J, with 12 bases between. The length of the CDR3 is 13 residues.